Listed here are 10 T cell receptor beta chains from one sample, sequenced in a study of identical twins. TCRdb itself ran the 5' RACE reads through MiXCR, one entry per CDR3 protein. The repertoire includes roughly 540,000 distinct CDR3 sequences, roughly 21% of them detected once, and 0.75% to 0.95% sits in the top ten. This sample also appeared in a second study, on T cells expressing NK-cell markers.

The specimen sequenced was CD4+ T cells sorted from blood. The source of these receptors is a woman younger than 30 in good health.

The chain joins TRBV5-6 to TRBJ2-4; no reliable D call. V was cut by 5 bases and J by 0 bases, with 9 bases left in between. The germline CDR1 and CDR2 sequences are SGHDT and YYEEEE. CDR3 length: 14 amino acids. The CDR3 nucleotides are TGTGCCAGCAGTCAGCAGGAAGCCAAAAACATTCAGTACTTC. Protein: CASSQQEAKNIQYF.

The rearrangement links TRBV20-1 to TRBJ1-2, with D perhaps TRBD1 (5 bases). V lost 0 bases and J 2 bases, leaving 10 bases between the germline ends. Germline CDR1 DFQATT, CDR2 SNEGSKA (reference sequence). The CDR3 runs 14 residues. The CDR3 loop is CSAREGTSNYGYTF. For the CDR3, the DNA is TGCAGTGCTAGAGAAGGGACCTCCAACTATGGCTACACCTTC.

A single count supports this clonotype. The CDR3 DNA reads TGTGCCAGCAGTGAATCCCTTAGCCACCTTGAGCAGTTCTTC. This translates into CASSESLSHLEQFF. This chain links TRBV25-1 with TRBJ2-1; D unresolved. Per germline, CDR1 MGHDK and CDR2 SYGVNS. The germline V and J ends were trimmed by 1 base and 9 bases, with 13 bases remaining between them. The CDR3 has 14 residues.

This clonotype was seen a handful of times. This chain uses TRBV20-1 with TRBJ2-1, with 10 bases lining up with TRBD2. Looked up from germline, CDR1 is DFQATT and CDR2 is SNEGSKA (reference sequence). V gave up 7 bases and J gave up 6 bases; unmatched junction bases: 3. The CDR3 contains 12 residues. The CDR3 here is CSGASGSNEQFF. In nucleotides, the CDR3 is TGCAGTGGTGCTAGCGGGAGCAATGAGCAGTTCTTC.

There are a few counts of this clonotype. The rearrangement links TRBV4-1 to TRBJ1-1, with 11 positions matching TRBD1. Germline values: CDR1 MGHRA, CDR2 YSYEKL. V shed 4 bases, J shed 14 bases, and the junction held 9 bases outside the gene matches. The CDR3 sequence is 13 residues long. Here the CDR3 reads CASSPRDRGKSFF. The CDR3 DNA is TGCGCCAGCAGCCCCCGGGACAGGGGGAAGAGCTTCTTT.

This chain joins TRBV3-1 and TRBJ2-7; TRBD1 might be the D (5 bases). The CDR3 runs 14 residues. Germline values: CDR1 LGHDT, CDR2 YNNKEL (reference sequence). Trimming took off 1 base at V and 6 bases at J, with 13 bases between the two ends. The CDR3 spells CASSQVGLDREQYF. In nucleotides, the CDR3 is TGTGCCAGCAGCCAAGTGGGGCTTGATCGCGAGCAGTACTTC.

This clonotype occurred many times. The chain combines TRBV12-3 or TRBV12-4 with TRBJ2-1, with D maybe TRBD1 (6 bases). V was trimmed by 4 bases and J by 5 bases, leaving 9 bases between them. The CDR3 consists of 13 residues. DNA of the CDR3: TGTGCCAGCAGTTCAGACAGGAACAATGAGCAGTTCTTC. Translation: CASSSDRNNEQFF.

The CDR3 DNA follows: TGTGCCATCAGCTCAAAAGGGACAGGGTTTATGAGCACTGAAGCTTTCTTT. It codes for CAISSKGTGFMSTEAFF. The V and J genes are TRBV10-3 and TRBJ1-1; 9 nucleotides agree with TRBD1. Germline lookup yields CDR1 ENHRY and CDR2 SYGVKD. The trim removed 6 bases at V and 4 bases at J, leaving 15 bases unmatched. The CDR3 contains 17 residues.

This chain connects TRBV7-6 to TRBJ2-3, with 15 nucleotides matching TRBD2. CDR1 SGHVS and CDR2 FNYEAQ come from the germline V gene. Germline trimming cut 3 bases from V and 2 bases from J; bases unmatched to any gene: 6. This CDR3 region has 18 residues. CDR3 in amino acids: CASSLGLAGGSSTDTQYF. The CDR3 nucleotides are TGTGCCAGCAGCTTGGGACTAGCGGGAGGATCGTCCACAGATACGCAGTATTTT.

The table lists this clonotype with a few counts. This sequence joins TRBV20-1 and TRBJ2-1; 7 positions agree with TRBD2. The CDR3 is made up of 14 amino acids. Trimming cost V 6 bases and J 9 bases; bases outside gene matches: 14. CDR1 is DFQATT, CDR2 SNEGSKA, per germline (reference sequence). CDR3 bases: TGCAGTGCCGGGTTAACCGGGAGGTCCGGTGAGCAGTTCTTC. Translated: CSAGLTGRSGEQFF.